Shown below are 23 T cell receptor beta chains from a single sample sequenced in a study of shared clonotypes between healthy human individuals. Generated by immunoSEQ multiplex PCR, the TCRdb table keeps only in-frame clones and is missing some. The profile shows around 1.6 million clones, around 98% of them singletons. Material for sequencing was naive CD4+ T cells sorted from blood. Subset given: CD45RA+ positively selected. All receptors come from a man in his thirties or forties in good health.

CDR3 sequence (DNA): TGTGCCTCCCAAGAGGGGGAGCTGTTTTTT. The encoded protein is CASQEGELFF. The chain uses TRBV7-9 and TRBJ2-2; unclear D gene. Germline V gene sequence: CDR1 SEHNR, CDR2 FQNEAQ (reference sequence). V dropped 11 bases and J dropped 8 bases, with 9 bases sitting between them. The CDR3 runs to 10 residues.

The V gene is TRBV25-1, the J gene TRBJ2-1, with 7 bases matching TRBD2. The CDR3 is 17 residues long. Germline loops: CDR1 MGHDK, CDR2 SYGVNS. V gave up 5 bases and J gave up 2 bases; unmatched junction bases: 12. As DNA, the CDR3 is TGTGCCAGCAGTAGTTCGGGAGGCGGGACCACCTACAATGAGCAGTTCTTC. Its protein is CASSSSGGGTTYNEQFF.

The chain uses TRBV6-6 and TRBJ2-7, with D possibly being TRBD1 (5 bases). The CDR3 sequence is 13 residues long. In germline, CDR1 is MNHNY, CDR2 SVGAGI (reference sequence). V lost 9 bases and J 5 bases, leaving 17 bases between the germline ends. Here the CDR3 reads CASRKADRNEQYF. The CDR3 DNA is TGTGCCAGTAGAAAGGCCGACAGAAACGAGCAGTACTTC.

This chain links TRBV14 with TRBJ2-6; 10 positions agree with TRBD1. Germline-derived CDR1 and CDR2 are SGHDN and FVKESK. This CDR3 is built from 16 residues. V gave up 7 bases and J gave up 2 bases; unmatched junction bases: 5. The CDR3 protein is CASMRDRGTGANVLTF. The DNA for the CDR3 is TGTGCCAGCATGCGGGACAGGGGAACTGGGGCCAACGTCCTGACTTTC.

V usage is TRBV4-1 and J usage is TRBJ2-1; maybe TRBD1 (5 bases). This CDR3 has 13 residues. Per the germline V gene, CDR1 is MGHRA and CDR2 is YSYEKL. Trimming left V 0 bases short and J 9 bases short, with 9 bases between. The DNA for the CDR3 is TGCGCCAGCAGCCAAGACCTGGGGCTTGAGCAGTTCTTC. Translation gives CASSQDLGLEQFF.

The rearrangement links TRBV29-1 to TRBJ1-4, with TRBD1 as a possible D gene (5 bases). V lost 5 bases, J lost 0 bases, and 13 bases lay in between. This CDR3 has 15 amino acids. The V gene's germline CDR1 is SQVTM and CDR2 ANQGSEA. CDR3 amino acids: CSVRGMSATNEKLFF. CDR3 nucleotides: TGCAGCGTTAGGGGTATGTCTGCAACTAATGAAAAACTGTTTTTT.

This clone was seen a single time. V and J are TRBV18 and TRBJ2-5; 7 bases map to TRBD1. CDR1 KGHSH and CDR2 LQKENI come from the germline V gene. J lost 5 bases, V lost 1 base, and 4 bases had no gene match. There are 14 residues in the CDR3. CDR3: CASSPLDRAETQYF. The CDR3 DNA reads TGTGCCAGCTCACCACTCGACAGGGCGGAGACCCAGTACTTC.

V usage is TRBV19 and J usage is TRBJ2-2, with D tentatively TRBD2 (6 bases). The germline V gene has CDR1 LNHDA and CDR2 SQIVND (reference sequence). This CDR3 contains 14 residues. V lost 5 bases to trimming and J lost 2 bases, with 9 bases between them. CDR3 residues: CASSRRGNTGELFF. CDR3 DNA sequence: TGTGCCAGTAGTCGGAGGGGCAACACCGGGGAGCTGTTTTTT.

The chain recombines TRBV18 with TRBJ2-5; D is uncertain. The V gene lost 2 bases and the J gene lost 5 bases, with 6 bases spanning the gap. The CDR3 contains 12 residues. Per the germline V gene, CDR1 is KGHSH and CDR2 is LQKENI. CDR3 nucleotide sequence: TGTGCCAGCTCACCAGAGGCGGAGACCCAGTACTTC. Residues: CASSPEAETQYF.

This chain uses TRBV9 with TRBJ2-3; 7 bases align to TRBD1. Trimming cost V 3 bases and J 1 base; bases outside gene matches: 11. Germline V gene data show CDR1 as SGDLS and CDR2 as YYNGEE. The CDR3 extends over 17 amino acids. The CDR3 reads CASSAGQAPRGTDTQYF. CDR3 nucleotide sequence: TGTGCCAGCAGCGCCGGACAGGCCCCCCGGGGCACAGATACGCAGTATTTT.

In this sample, this clone turned up once. The rearrangement joins TRBV18 to TRBJ1-1; D gene ambiguous. Germline V gene lookup returns CDR1 KGHSH and CDR2 LQKENI. The length of the CDR3 is 13 residues. Trimming took off 2 bases at V and 4 bases at J, with 8 bases between the two ends. CDR3 sequence reads: CASSPAGPTEAFF. The CDR3 region has the DNA TGTGCCAGCTCACCAGCAGGACCCACTGAAGCTTTCTTT.

V gene TRBV10-2 combines with J gene TRBJ1-1, with D unresolved. Germline lookup yields CDR1 WSHSY and CDR2 SAAADI. Trimming shortened V by 1 base and J by 1 base, and 7 bases separated the two germline ends. The CDR3 runs to 14 residues. The CDR3 loop reads CASSEWGTNTEAFF. In DNA, the CDR3 is TGCGCCAGCAGTGAGTGGGGAACGAACACTGAAGCTTTCTTT.

This CDR3 is CAWSALYPGNTIYF. The DNA of the CDR3 is TGTGCCTGGAGTGCTCTATATCCTGGAAACACCATATATTTT. The J gene is TRBJ1-3, the V gene TRBV30, with D uncertain. V was trimmed by 1 base and J by 2 bases, leaving 9 bases between them. This CDR3 has 14 residues. Germline assignment: CDR1 GTSNPN and CDR2 SVGIG (reference sequence).

Note on this clone: Other DNA sequences from this sample encode an identical CDR3 as well. The V and J genes are TRBV6-1 and TRBJ1-2; TRBD1 aligns across 7 bases. The CDR3 contains 13 residues. Trimming removed 6 bases from V and 1 base from J; junction bases left unmatched: 2. Germline V lookup: CDR1 MNHNS, CDR2 SASEGT. The DNA of the CDR3 is TGTGCCAGCAGCCGGGACAGTAACTATGGCTACACCTTC. Its translation: CASSRDSNYGYTF.

The chain uses TRBV7-9 and TRBJ2-1; D possibly corresponds to TRBD1 (6 bases). The CDR3 has 16 amino acids. Deletions cut 6 bases from V and 0 bases from J, with 15 bases between. Germline CDR1 is SEHNR and CDR2 is FQNEAQ (reference sequence). CDR3 bases: TGTGCCAGCAGTTATGACAGGTGGGGCTCCTACAATGAGCAGTTCTTC. This gives the protein CASSYDRWGSYNEQFF.

Here the CDR3 reads CASSSGRETLAEAFF. CDR3 DNA sequence: TGTGCCAGCAGTTCGGGGAGGGAGACTTTAGCTGAAGCTTTCTTT. The chain has TRBV6-5 and TRBJ1-1; no definite D call. The germline gives CDR1 MNHEY, CDR2 SVGAGI. With 4 bases removed from V and 6 bases from J, the gap between germline ends came to 18 bases. This CDR3 is built from 15 residues.

J is TRBJ2-2 and V is TRBV7-9; 9 positions agree with TRBD2. Per germline, CDR1 SEHNR and CDR2 FQNEAQ (reference sequence). CDR3 length: 16 amino acids. Trimming removed 4 bases from V and 4 bases from J; junction bases left unmatched: 7. The CDR3 region is CASSYELAGLTGELFF. CDR3 DNA sequence: TGTGCCAGCAGCTACGAGCTAGCGGGACTCACCGGGGAGCTGTTTTTT.

A single count supports this clone. The V call is TRBV29-1, the J call TRBJ2-3; D not certain. This CDR3 is built from 12 residues. V was clipped by 4 bases and J by 3 bases, with 8 bases between them. Germline CDR1 reads SQVTM; CDR2 reads ANQGSEA. CDR3 bases: TGCAGCGTTGTTCTTGTAACAGATACGCAGTATTTT. It yields the protein CSVVLVTDTQYF.

The chain is built from TRBV10-3 and TRBJ1-2; D is perhaps TRBD1 (6 bases). This CDR3 has 15 amino acids. Germline-derived CDR1 and CDR2 are ENHRY and SYGVKD. V lost 2 bases to trimming and J lost 5 bases, with 15 bases between them. CDR3 amino acids: CAISEVIQGLYGYTF. Here the CDR3 DNA reads TGTGCCATCAGTGAGGTCATACAGGGCCTATATGGCTACACCTTC.

This sequence joins TRBV10-3 and TRBJ2-7, with D unclear. This CDR3 region has 11 residues. Germline V CDR1 and CDR2: ENHRY, SYGVKD. Trimming stripped 10 bases from V and 5 bases from J, with 12 bases between. For the CDR3, the DNA is TGTGCCACCAGGTTTCGGCACGAGCAGTACTTC. It is translated as CATRFRHEQYF.

This clone was detected a few times. The chain is built from TRBV28 and TRBJ2-7, with no clear D. The germline gives CDR1 MDHEN, CDR2 SYDVKM. The CDR3 length is 16 residues. V was clipped by 5 bases and J by 2 bases, with 19 bases between them. The CDR3 loop is CASSKANAGLPYEQYF. The CDR3 region has the DNA TGTGCCAGCAGTAAGGCGAATGCTGGCCTCCCCTACGAGCAGTACTTC.

CDR3 sequence (DNA): TGTGCCAGCAGCCCCCCCCAGGGCCGGGAGCTGTTTTTT. This encodes CASSPPQGRELFF. This chain links TRBV28 with TRBJ2-2, with a possible D match to TRBD1 (5 bases). The germline CDR1 and CDR2 sequences are MDHEN and SYDVKM. The CDR3 loop spans 13 amino acids. V was shortened by 6 bases and J by 9 bases, with 14 bases between the two germline ends.

The chain is built from TRBV7-9 and TRBJ2-5; TRBD1 matches 8 bases. The J segment lost 4 bases and the V segment lost 0 bases, leaving 7 bases of the junction unmatched. The germline V gene encodes CDR1 SEHNR and CDR2 FQNEAQ (reference sequence). The CDR3 consists of 16 residues. The CDR3 reads CASSLAKGQGGETQYF. The CDR3 DNA reads as TGTGCCAGCAGCTTAGCCAAAGGACAGGGAGGAGAGACCCAGTACTTC.